This TCR beta chain derives from a study of shared clonotypes between healthy human individuals. Across the whole study: Ranging from 18 to 49 in age, donors were a couple of women and three men. Points from the study as a whole: Incompleteness in sorted-subset sequencing, despite large depth, was shown by rarefaction. A generally larger estimated richness was seen in naive subsets than in memory subsets.

The data were produced by immunoSEQ multiplex PCR, yet TCRdb's version contains in-frame clones alone and is incomplete. The sample includes roughly 1,100,000 clones, about 74% seen only once; the top ten take 1.5%. The CDR3 contains 12 residues. Germline V gene sequence: CDR1 GTSNPN, CDR2 SVGIG (reference sequence). V was trimmed by 7 bases and J by 7 bases, leaving 14 bases between them. Concerning this clone itself: Its antigen is not known.

Sequencing was performed on memory CD4+ T cells sorted from blood. The sample's subset: CD45RA-negative fraction. This chain joins TRBV30 and TRBJ2-1; D call uncertain. This TCR came from a man younger than 30 in good health. The CDR3 DNA is TGTGCCTTTCCGAGGTTAAATAATGAGCAGTTCTTC. It codes for CAFPRLNNEQFF.